These T cell receptor beta chains were read from a single sample in a study of T cell changes during pregnancy in multiple sclerosis. Repertoires were generated with immunoSEQ multiplex PCR, while TCRdb's copy carries only in-frame clones and drops some. The sample carries 100,000 to 140,000 clones, approximately 90% recorded once. The starting material was peripheral blood, obtained in the third trimester of pregnancy. The receptors originated from a female donor in good health, enrolled as a control in a pregnancy study. Each CDR3 is given with its conserved first and last residue. Each record gives: CDR3 DNA, CDR3 protein, D gene, V gene, J gene, clone size. The D gene is left open where the match is weak. Part of the rows lack a size; the others show once, few, many or a class for expanded clones.

TGCAGCGCCTCCATCCGACTCGGGGATACGCAGTATTTT,CSASIRLGDTQYF,NA,TRBV29-1,TRBJ2-3,NA
TGTGCCAGCATGGAGGGGAACACTGAAGCTTTCTTT,CASMEGNTEAFF,NA,TRBV2,TRBJ1-1,NA
NA,CAWSVWGEGSPFF,NA,TRBV30,TRBJ1-1,NA
TGTGCCAGCAGCCGGGAGACTAGCGGTTTGTCCTACAATGAGCAGTTCTTC,CASSRETSGLSYNEQFF,TRBD2,TRBV5-6,TRBJ2-1,NA
TGTGCCAGCAGCCAAGTGGCTAGCGGGGGGGCGATTCGAGGTAATGAGCAGTTCTTC,CASSQVASGGAIRGNEQFF,TRBD2,TRBV4-2,TRBJ2-1,NA
TGTGCCAGCAGCGTCCTAGCGGGGGGGTCTGTGTATGAGCAGTTCTTC,CASSVLAGGSVYEQFF,TRBD2,TRBV5-6,TRBJ2-1,NA
TGTGCCTGGAGTGCCTTGAGGACAACTAATGAAAAACTGTTTTTT,CAWSALRTTNEKLFF,NA,TRBV30,TRBJ1-4,NA
TGTGCCAGCAGTTTGCACAGGATGGACGAGCAGTACTTC,CASSLHRMDEQYF,NA,TRBV27,TRBJ2-7,few
TGCGCCAGCAGCTTGGCAGGGGGAAGCGGCTACACCTTC,CASSLAGGSGYTF,TRBD1,TRBV5-1,TRBJ1-2,NA
TGTGCCAGCAGCCAAGATCATCCGGTCTACGAGCAGTACTTC,CASSQDHPVYEQYF,NA,TRBV14,TRBJ2-7,NA
TGTGCCAGCAGCATAGGACAGTATGGCTACACCTTC,CASSIGQYGYTF,NA,TRBV7-9,TRBJ1-2,NA
TGTGCCAGCACCTACGGGGGTAATGAAAAACTGTTTTTT,CASTYGGNEKLFF,NA,TRBV6-1,TRBJ1-4,NA
TGCGCCAGCAGCCAGTCGGGAAGCGGTCAGCCCCAGCATTTT,CASSQSGSGQPQHF,NA,TRBV4-1,TRBJ1-5,NA
TGCGCCAGCAGTTCGGGGCAGGGGCTGGATACGCAGTATTTT,CASSSGQGLDTQYF,NA,TRBV5-1,TRBJ2-3,NA
TGTGCCAGCAGCTTACTAAACAGGAATAGCAATCAGCCCCAGCATTTT,CASSLLNRNSNQPQHF,NA,TRBV5-6,TRBJ1-5,NA
TGTGCCTGGAGGGGAGGGACAGGGGGCTACGAGCAGTACTTC,CAWRGGTGGYEQYF,TRBD1,TRBV30,TRBJ2-7,once
TGTGCCAGCAACCACGGGGCGGGACGGCACTATGGCTACACCTTC,CASNHGAGRHYGYTF,NA,TRBV5-6,TRBJ1-2,NA
TGTGCCAGCAGTGAAACTCCCGGGGGGAGAGGTACCAATGAGCAGTTCTTC,CASSETPGGRGTNEQFF,TRBD2,TRBV2,TRBJ2-1,NA
TGTGCCAGCAGCTTAGGACAATTAACTGAAGCTTTCTTT,CASSLGQLTEAFF,NA,TRBV7-6,TRBJ1-1,NA
TGTGCCAGCAGTCATCACCAGATGAACACTGAAGCTTTCTTT,CASSHHQMNTEAFF,NA,TRBV14,TRBJ1-1,NA
TGTGCCAGTAGTAACTTATTCTCTGGAAACACCATATATTTT,CASSNLFSGNTIYF,NA,TRBV19,TRBJ1-3,NA
TGTGCCAGTAGTATTCCATACACTGAAGCTTTCTTT,CASSIPYTEAFF,NA,TRBV19,TRBJ1-1,NA
TGTGCCAGCAGTGAGATTGGGCGCACCATATATTTT,CASSEIGRTIYF,NA,TRBV25-1,TRBJ1-3,NA
TGTGCCAGCAGCTTAGAGGGCAGGGGGCGCGTTTCACCCCTCCACTTT,CASSLEGRGRVSPLHF,TRBD1,TRBV7-2,TRBJ1-6,NA
TGTGCCAGCAGTCCCTGGGAGGTGACAGGGTACGAGCAGTACTTC,CASSPWEVTGYEQYF,NA,TRBV6-5,TRBJ2-7,NA
TGTGCCAGCACCGTTCACGGGGGGGAATACAATGAGCAGTTCTTC,CASTVHGGEYNEQFF,TRBD2,TRBV9,TRBJ2-1,NA
TGCGCCAGCAGCCTTAGACTAGCGGGGACTAGCACAGATACGCAGTATTTT,CASSLRLAGTSTDTQYF,TRBD2,TRBV5-1,TRBJ2-3,NA
TGTGCCACCAGCCTTGGACAGGGACTGAACACTGAAGCTTTCTTT,CATSLGQGLNTEAFF,TRBD1,TRBV15,TRBJ1-1,NA
TGTGCCAGCAGTTACGTACAGCTGGCTACTGAAGCTTTCTTT,CASSYVQLATEAFF,NA,TRBV6-5,TRBJ1-1,NA
TGTGCCAGCAGCTTAGTTGGAGGTGGCGGGGCTGAAGCTTTCTTT,CASSLVGGGGAEAFF,NA,TRBV7-9,TRBJ1-1,NA
TGCAGCGTTGATGGGACAGGGGGCACAGATACGCAGTATTTT,CSVDGTGGTDTQYF,TRBD1,TRBV29-1,TRBJ2-3,NA
TGTGCCAGTAGGGGACAGGGGCCCAGTAACTATGGCTACACCTTC,CASRGQGPSNYGYTF,TRBD1,TRBV19,TRBJ1-2,NA
TGTGCCAGCAGCGTATCGGCGGGGGGCCTCGCAGATACGCAGTATTTT,CASSVSAGGLADTQYF,TRBD2,TRBV9,TRBJ2-3,NA
TGTGCCAGCAGCCGGGGGGGCACAGATACGCAGTATTTT,CASSRGGTDTQYF,TRBD2,TRBV11-1,TRBJ2-3,NA
TGCGCCAGCAGCCAAGTCACCAGGGGGAGGTCCCCAAGCTTCTATGGCTACACCTTC,CASSQVTRGRSPSFYGYTF,TRBD1,TRBV4-3,TRBJ1-2,NA
TGTGCCAGTAGTAACAAACCCGGGACAGCGACCTACGAGCAGTACTTC,CASSNKPGTATYEQYF,TRBD1,TRBV19,TRBJ2-7,NA
TGTGCCAGCAGCAGGGACAGGGGGCTTACATTGCATAGCAATCAGCCCCAGCATTTT,CASSRDRGLTLHSNQPQHF,NA,TRBV21-1,TRBJ1-5,once
TGTGCCAGCAGCGCAACAGGGGTGCCCTACGAGCAGTACTTC,CASSATGVPYEQYF,TRBD1,TRBV7-2,TRBJ2-7,once
TGTGCCAGCAGTTCCAGGGTAACCTACGAGCAGTACTTC,CASSSRVTYEQYF,NA,TRBV7-2,TRBJ2-7,NA
TGTGCCAGCAGCCGGACCCCCAGGGGCAATGAGCAGTTCTTC,CASSRTPRGNEQFF,NA,TRBV11-3,TRBJ2-1,NA
TGTGCCAGCAGCTCATTGACCGTTCCGGGAACCTACTACAATGAGCAGTTCTTC,CASSSLTVPGTYYNEQFF,NA,TRBV14,TRBJ2-1,NA
TGTGCCTGGAGTGTAGCTAGCGGGTCACACTCTGGGGCCAACGTCCTGACTTTC,CAWSVASGSHSGANVLTF,TRBD2,TRBV30,TRBJ2-6,few
TGTGCCAGCAGCTTAGCGGGGTTAGGGGGCTGGAATGAGCAGTTCTTC,CASSLAGLGGWNEQFF,TRBD1,TRBV7-2,TRBJ2-1,NA
TGTGCCAGTATACCCAGAGGTGATGAGCAGTTCTTC,CASIPRGDEQFF,NA,TRBV19,TRBJ2-1,NA
TGCGCCAGCAGCCCTAGCGGACCCAATGAGCAGTTCTTC,CASSPSGPNEQFF,TRBD2,TRBV5-1,TRBJ2-1,NA
TGTGCCAGCAGTCCGAACAGGTGGACCTCTGGAAACACCATATATTTT,CASSPNRWTSGNTIYF,NA,TRBV7-2,TRBJ1-3,NA
TGTGCCAGCGGACTCCGGGACAGATCTTTCTACGAGCAGTACTTC,CASGLRDRSFYEQYF,TRBD1,TRBV7-3,TRBJ2-7,NA
TGCGCCAGCAGCCCTAGCGGGGGGGCCGGGGAGACCCAGTACTTC,CASSPSGGAGETQYF,TRBD2,TRBV4-1,TRBJ2-5,NA
TGTGCCAGTTGGGACAGGGTGGCGAACACCGGGGAGCTGTTTTTT,CASWDRVANTGELFF,TRBD1,TRBV19,TRBJ2-2,NA
TGCAGCGTTGAAGATCCCGGGACAGGGGCCTATGGCTACACCTTC,CSVEDPGTGAYGYTF,TRBD1,TRBV29-1,TRBJ1-2,NA